This TCR beta chain was sequenced in a study of blood T cells in healthy people across ages. A second about 7 to 12 cycle PCR used barcoded and J-beta primers. TCRdb itself ran the 5' RACE reads through MiXCR, one entry per CDR3 protein. The sample contains fewer than 800,000 distinct CDR3 sequences, 25% of which appear only once. CDR1 is SEHNR and CDR2 is FQNEAQ in the germline V gene (reference sequence). The CDR3 loop spans 15 amino acids. The germline V and J ends were trimmed by 5 bases and 4 bases, with 17 bases remaining between them. A further study also used this sample, focusing on T cells of mothers and their children.

The origin of this receptor is a boy younger than 18 in good health. This rearrangement joins TRBV7-9 to TRBJ2-5; possible D gene TRBD2, 6 bases. Sample: blood. The DNA of the CDR3 is TGTGCCAGCAGCCTCCGGGCGGGATGGTCAGAGACCCAGTACTTC. This translates into CASSLRAGWSETQYF. Complete variable domain (other parts from reference TRBV7-9 and TRBJ2-5): DTGVSQNPRHKITKRGQNVTFRCDPISEHNRLYWYRQTLGQGPEFLTYFQNEAQLEKSRLLSDRFSAERPKGSFSTLEIQRTEQGDSAMYLCASSLRAGWSETQYFGPGTRLLVL.